This T cell receptor beta chain was profiled in a study of human T cells and chemical hapten exposure. This clonotype came up many times. Its antigen is not known. TCRdb passed the RACE reads through MiXCR, listing each CDR3 protein once. The sample shows 95,000 to 150,000 distinct CDR3 sequences, roughly 14% of them seen only once. Germline-derived CDR1 and CDR2 are MDHEN and SYDVKM. V lost 3 bases and J 1 base, leaving 3 bases between the germline ends. CDR3 length: 12 residues. Points from the study as a whole: Expanded TCRs formed significantly more large CDR3 similarity clusters than controls. TCRs above 1 in 1000 frequency stayed constant with DPC sensitization.

The time point: pre-sensitization, week 0. Treatment defined: therapeutic diphenylcyclopropenone sensitization with weekly scalp DPC. Alopecia patients deemed DPC-suitable, aged 18 to 70, excluding pregnancy. Sequencing was performed on whole blood, taken in connection with sensitization to the hapten diphenylcyclopropenone (DPC). The receptor's source is a woman between 18 and 30 years old with alopecia areata. Some clones in this sample may be carry-over from other donors' samples. The V and J genes are TRBV28 and TRBJ1-1, with D hard to call. CDR3 DNA sequence: TGTGCCAGCAGTTTGTGGAACACTGAAGCTTTCTTT. Protein: CASSLWNTEAFF.